This entry lists 25 T cell receptor beta chains sequenced from one sample in a study of shared clonotypes between healthy human individuals. Clones were read by immunoSEQ multiplex PCR, and TCRdb kept only the in-frame ones, dropping some. The repertoire holds 2 million to 2.5 million clones, with 85% to 95% as singletons. The sequenced material came from naive CD4+ T cells from PBMCs. As for subset: CD45RA+ positively selected. The receptors were sampled from a man between 18 and 35 years old in good health. Some clones in this sample may be carry-over from other donors' samples.

Concerning this clone itself: Other DNA variants within this sample encode the same CDR3. The chain couples TRBV9 to TRBJ2-5, with D tentatively TRBD2 (6 bases). The V gene lost 0 bases and the J gene lost 1 base, with 7 bases spanning the gap. CDR1 SGDLS and CDR2 YYNGEE come from the germline V gene. This CDR3 has 14 residues. DNA of the CDR3: TGTGCCAGCAGCGTAGTCGGGGGCCAAGAGACCCAGTACTTC. Its translation is CASSVVGGQETQYF. Complete variable domain (other parts from reference TRBV9 and TRBJ2-5): DSGVTQTPKHLITATGQRVTLRCSPRSGDLSVYWYQQSLDQGLQFLIQYYNGEERAKGNILERFSAQQFPDLHSELNLSSLELGDSALYFCASSVVGGQETQYFGPGTRLLVL.

In regard to this clone: The identical CDR3 is also encoded by other nucleotide sequences in the sample. This chain joins TRBV29-1 and TRBJ2-7; the D is unclear. This CDR3 has 12 amino acids. The germline V gene encodes CDR1 SQVTM and CDR2 ANQGSEA. Trimming took off 6 bases at V and 1 base at J, with 10 bases between the two ends. CDR3 sequence (DNA): TGCAGCGTACGTACAGTTTCCTACGAGCAGTACTTC. Residues: CSVRTVSYEQYF.

The chain joins TRBV7-2 to TRBJ2-2, with TRBD2 matching over 10 bases. Per germline, CDR1 SGHTA and CDR2 FQGNSA. The CDR3 runs 15 residues. V lost 4 bases to trimming and J lost 5 bases; unmatched junction nucleotides: 4. DNA for the CDR3: TGTGCCAGCAGCTCTAGCGGGGGTCGGACCGGGGAGCTGTTTTTT. It codes for CASSSSGGRTGELFF.

The chain employs TRBV2 and TRBJ1-4, with 8 bases matching TRBD1. Germline lookup yields CDR1 SNHLY and CDR2 FYNNEI. The junction had 1 base not matched to a gene; V was cut back by 1 base and J by 6 bases. The CDR3 runs 14 residues. This chain's CDR3 is CASSEGTGYEKLFF. The DNA for the CDR3 is TGTGCCAGCAGTGAAGGGACAGGGTATGAAAAACTGTTTTTT.

In regard to this clone: Other DNA sequences in this specimen translate into the identical CDR3. The chain links TRBV20-1 to TRBJ2-7, with unresolved D. The germline V gene encodes CDR1 DFQATT and CDR2 SNEGSKA (reference sequence). V was cut by 6 bases and J by 2 bases, with 8 bases left in between. The CDR3 has 11 residues. CDR3 residues: CSARSPYEQYF. The CDR3, as DNA: TGCAGTGCGAGATCCCCCTACGAGCAGTACTTC.

This chain uses TRBV12-5 with TRBJ2-7; D is possibly TRBD2 (5 bases). The CDR3 contains 15 residues. CDR1 is LGHNT, CDR2 FRNRAP, per germline. Trimming cost V 9 bases and J 4 bases, with 22 bases left between them. DNA for the CDR3: TGTGCTAGAGGTAGCTGGGAACTAGAACCTTACGAGCAGTACTTC. Amino acids: CARGSWELEPYEQYF.

The rearrangement uses TRBV2 and TRBJ2-2, with D unclear. The CDR3 is 14 amino acids. CDR1 is SNHLY and CDR2 is FYNNEI in the germline V gene. V shed 7 bases and J shed 4 bases, with 13 bases lying between them. CDR3 amino acids: CASKPRALTGELFF. CDR3 coding DNA: TGTGCCAGCAAACCCCGGGCCCTCACCGGGGAGCTGTTTTTT. The complete variable domain, with remaining parts taken from reference TRBV2 and TRBJ2-2, reads EPEVTQTPSHQVTQMGQEVILRCVPISNHLYFYWYRQILGQKVEFLVSFYNNEISEKSEIFDDQFSVERPDGSNFTLKIRSTKLEDSAMYFCASKPRALTGELFFGEGSRLTVL.

The chain employs TRBV10-1 and TRBJ2-3, with 9 bases fitting TRBD2. Germline trimming cut 2 bases from V and 5 bases from J; bases unmatched to any gene: 8. This CDR3 spans 16 amino acids. The germline V gene has CDR1 WNHNN and CDR2 SYGVQD (reference sequence). The CDR3 bases are TGCGCCAGCAGTGAGGGGGGCGGGAGGGCCGAAGATACGCAGTATTTT. It translates to CASSEGGGRAEDTQYF.

This chain uses TRBV6-5 with TRBJ2-3; a weak D match, TRBD1 (6 bases). V was cut by 2 bases and J by 15 bases, with 18 bases left in between. This CDR3 has 13 amino acids. Germline loops: CDR1 MNHEY, CDR2 SVGAGI. CDR3 region: CASSYDLGTGLYF. In DNA, the CDR3 is TGTGCCAGCAGTTACGATCTTGGAACAGGGCTATATTTT.

CDR3 nucleotides: TGTGCCAGCAGCTCCCTGGACAGGGCGAGGGTTGAGGAGTCCTACAATGAGCAGTTCTTC. Amino acids: CASSSLDRARVEESYNEQFF. The chain links TRBV9 to TRBJ2-1, with 8 bases fitting TRBD1. The ends lost 4 bases at V and 1 base at J; junction bases unmatched: 19. Germline V gene lookup returns CDR1 SGDLS and CDR2 YYNGEE. The CDR3 runs 20 residues.

The chain joins TRBV5-1 to TRBJ2-7, with TRBD1 identical over 9 bases. There are 15 residues in the CDR3. V lost 2 bases, J lost 6 bases, and 9 bases stayed unmatched. Germline CDR1 reads SGHRS; CDR2 reads YFSETQ. The CDR3 here is CASSFSGQGVGEQYF. CDR3 DNA sequence: TGCGCCAGCAGCTTCTCGGGACAGGGAGTAGGCGAGCAGTACTTC.

CDR3 bases: TGTGCCAGCAGTTACCGCGGGACCACCGGGGAGCTGTTTTTT. This codes for CASSYRGTTGELFF. V is TRBV6-5 and J is TRBJ2-2; D possibly corresponds to TRBD2 (6 bases). Germline V gene data show CDR1 as MNHEY and CDR2 as SVGAGI. The germline V and J ends were trimmed by 2 bases and 4 bases, with 8 bases remaining between them. The CDR3 is 14 residues long.

A word on this clone: Other DNA sequences in the same sample also yield this CDR3. V and J are TRBV6-4 and TRBJ2-3, with TRBD2 matching over 7 bases. With 2 bases clipped from V and 3 bases from J, the junction kept 5 bases outside the gene matches. This CDR3 region has 15 residues. CDR1 and CDR2 from the germline V gene are MRHNA and SNTAGT. CDR3 sequence reads: CASSDRAGATDTQYF. The CDR3 nucleotides read TGTGCCAGCAGTGACAGGGCGGGAGCGACAGATACGCAGTATTTT.

In this sample, this clone turned up a few times. The rearrangement joins TRBV6-4 to TRBJ1-2, with D tentatively TRBD1 (6 bases). Germline CDR1 is MRHNA and CDR2 is SNTAGT. The CDR3 has 13 amino acids. V was cut by 6 bases and J by 7 bases, with 15 bases left in between. The DNA for the CDR3 is TGTGCCAGCAGGCCGGACAGAAACGGTGGCTACACCTTC. Translated, it gives CASRPDRNGGYTF.

A single count supports this clone. The V call is TRBV27, the J call TRBJ2-3; possibly TRBD2 for D (6 bases). Germline assignment: CDR1 MNHEY and CDR2 SMNVEV (reference sequence). This CDR3 comprises 14 residues. V lost 8 bases and J 0 bases, leaving 12 bases between the germline ends. The CDR3, as DNA: TGTGCCAGCCTAGGAGGGGCTAGCACAGATACGCAGTATTTT. Translated, it gives CASLGGASTDTQYF.

The CDR3 loop reads CASSQTSGAYEQYF. DNA of the CDR3: TGTGCCAGCAGCCAGACTAGCGGGGCCTACGAGCAGTACTTC. This rearrangement joins TRBV9 to TRBJ2-7, with TRBD2 matching 11 bases. Germline loops: CDR1 SGDLS, CDR2 YYNGEE. There are 14 residues in the CDR3. The junction had 2 bases not matched to a gene; V was cut back by 4 bases and J by 2 bases.

This chain connects TRBV29-1 to TRBJ1-1; D is ambiguous. Trimming left V 4 bases short and J 6 bases short, with 18 bases between. Per the germline V gene, CDR1 is SQVTM and CDR2 is ANQGSEA. The CDR3 is 14 amino acids. CDR3 loop: CSVVARRAWAEAFF. Written as DNA, the CDR3 is TGCAGCGTTGTAGCGCGAAGGGCATGGGCTGAAGCTTTCTTT.

As DNA, the CDR3 is TGTGCCAGCAGCAGACGGGCGGAAAAAGCTTTCTTT. Its translation: CASSRRAEKAFF. J is TRBJ1-1 and V is TRBV28; D remains ambiguous. The CDR3 has 12 amino acids. Germline V lookup: CDR1 MDHEN, CDR2 SYDVKM. V shed 6 bases and J shed 9 bases, with 14 bases lying between them.

The V call is TRBV5-4, the J call TRBJ2-7; perhaps D is TRBD1 or TRBD2 (5 bases each). The CDR3 loop spans 15 amino acids. V dropped 4 bases and J dropped 6 bases, with 20 bases sitting between them. CDR1 and CDR2 from the germline V gene are SGHNT and YYREEE (reference sequence). The CDR3 loop reads CASSVAGTQFGEQYF. The CDR3 DNA reads TGTGCCAGCAGCGTAGCCGGGACCCAGTTCGGCGAGCAGTACTTC.

A remark on this clone: The sample has other DNA sequences that encode this CDR3 too. This chain joins TRBV28 and TRBJ2-4; D uncertain. The CDR3 has 11 amino acids. V was clipped by 2 bases and J by 7 bases, with 3 bases between them. Germline V gene data show CDR1 as MDHEN and CDR2 as SYDVKM. CDR3 in amino acids: CASSLLNIQYF. Here the CDR3 DNA reads TGTGCCAGCAGTTTACTTAACATTCAGTACTTC.

V gene TRBV5-1 combines with J gene TRBJ2-1; D possibly corresponds to TRBD2 (6 bases). Germline V CDR1 and CDR2: SGHRS, YFSETQ. V lost 2 bases and J lost 6, with 12 bases in between. The CDR3 loop spans 14 amino acids. In DNA form, the CDR3 reads TGCGCCAGCAGCTTACCGGGAGAGACCAATGAGCAGTTCTTC. As protein: CASSLPGETNEQFF.

In this sample, this clone turned up a few times. One junction end disagrees with the germline gene, perhaps due to a read error. The chain joins TRBV6-5 to TRBJ2-7; D might be TRBD1 (6 bases). The CDR3 is 12 residues long. In germline, CDR1 is MNHEY, CDR2 SVGAGI. In DNA form, the CDR3 reads TGTGCCAGCAGTTACCTGGGACAAAATAAGATCTTC. Translated: CASSYLGQNKIF.

This sequence joins TRBV11-1 and TRBJ2-7; possible D gene TRBD1, 6 bases. The CDR3 has 17 amino acids. V lost 1 base and J 1 base, leaving 17 bases between the germline ends. Germline V gives CDR1 SGHAT, CDR2 FQDESV (reference sequence). This CDR3 is CASSLEGMSDRSYEQYF. The DNA of the CDR3 is TGTGCCAGCAGCTTAGAGGGTATGTCGGACAGATCCTACGAGCAGTACTTC.

In its sample, this clone was seen once. This chain links TRBV7-8 with TRBJ2-1; D is unresolved. The CDR3 is 11 amino acids. V lost 5 bases, J lost 16 bases, and 15 bases lay in between. Looked up from germline, CDR1 is SGHVS and CDR2 is FQNEAQ. The DNA for the CDR3 is TGTGCCAGCAGCCGAGACGGTCCTTTCTTCTTC. Its translation is CASSRDGPFFF. The whole variable domain, remainder taken from reference TRBV7-8 and TRBJ2-1, is GAGVSQSPRYKVAKRGQDVALRCDPISGHVSLFWYQQALGQGPEFLTYFQNEAQLDKSGLPSDRFFAERPEGSVSTLKIQRTQQEDSAVYLCASSRDGPFFFGPGTRLTVL.

This rearrangement joins TRBV5-1 to TRBJ2-7; 7 positions agree with TRBD1. The CDR3 contains 13 residues. Germline CDR1 and CDR2: SGHRS and YFSETQ. V trimming: 4 bases; J trimming: 7 bases; junction bases outside the gene matches: 8. This chain's CDR3 is CASSKLPGQEQYF. The CDR3 DNA is TGCGCCAGCAGCAAACTTCCGGGACAGGAGCAGTACTTC.